Below, 11 T cell receptor beta chains from the same sample are listed, as sequenced in a study of cytotoxic CD8 clonotypes in ibrutinib-treated CLL. The data were produced by immunoSEQ multiplex PCR, yet TCRdb's version contains in-frame clones alone and is incomplete. The table includes some 150,000 clones, approximately 80% detected once. This specimen consisted of PBMCs, obtained after 12 months of ibrutinib treatment. The receptors derive from a human donor with chronic lymphocytic leukemia.

The chain has TRBV18 and TRBJ1-4; 7 positions match TRBD1. V trimming: 5 bases; J trimming: 2 bases; junction bases outside the gene matches: 2. CDR1 KGHSH and CDR2 LQKENI come from the germline V gene. CDR3 length: 14 amino acids. CDR3 sequence (DNA): TGTGCCAGCTCAGAGGGGGCGACTAATGAAAAACTGTTTTTT. Its protein product is CASSEGATNEKLFF. Looking up the rest from reference TRBV18 and TRBJ1-4 gives the full variable domain: NAGVMQNPRHLVRRRGQEARLRCSPMKGHSHVYWYRQLPEEGLKFMVYLQKENIIDESGMPKERFSAEFPKEGPSILRIQQVVRGDSAAYFCASSEGATNEKLFFGSGTQLSVL.

This sequence joins TRBV11-2 and TRBJ2-2, with D perhaps being TRBD1 or TRBD2 (6 bases each). The CDR3 is 15 amino acids. V was clipped by 6 bases and J by 4 bases, with 15 bases between them. The germline CDR1 and CDR2 sequences are SGHAT and FQNNGV. The CDR3 loop reads CASRPEGGITGELFF. CDR3 DNA sequence: TGTGCCAGCAGGCCGGAGGGGGGAATCACCGGGGAGCTGTTTTTT. The full variable domain, its missing parts supplied by reference TRBV11-2 and TRBJ2-2, is EAGVAQSPRYKIIEKRQSVAFWCNPISGHATLYWYQQILGQGPKLLIQFQNNGVVDDSQLPKDRFSAERLKGVDSTLKIQPAKLEDSAVYLCASRPEGGITGELFFGEGSRLTVL.

The gene calls are TRBV6-4 and TRBJ2-6; D uncertain. Germline-derived CDR1 and CDR2 are MRHNA and SNTAGT. This CDR3 contains 15 residues. V shed 3 bases and J shed 0 bases, with 6 bases lying between them. CDR3 in DNA: TGTGCCAGCAGTGATGTCAGCTCTGGGGCCAACGTCCTGACTTTC. Translated, it gives CASSDVSSGANVLTF.

The chain has TRBV13 and TRBJ1-1; D might be TRBD1 (6 bases). Germline loops: CDR1 PRHDT, CDR2 FYEKMQ (reference sequence). CDR3 length equals 14 residues. The V and J ends lost 0 bases and 4 bases respectively, with 9 bases between them. The CDR3 reads CASSLGGARTEAFF. CDR3 DNA sequence: TGTGCCAGCAGCTTAGGGGGGGCGCGCACTGAAGCTTTCTTT.

This clone came up a few times. This chain uses TRBV11-2 with TRBJ2-7, with a weak D call TRBD1 (6 bases). The germline V gene has CDR1 SGHAT and CDR2 FQNNGV. CDR3 length: 16 residues. With 5 bases removed from V and 3 bases from J, the gap between germline ends came to 20 bases. Here the CDR3 reads CASSINGQNLLYEQYF. CDR3 nucleotide sequence: TGTGCCAGCAGCATCAATGGACAGAACCTCCTCTACGAGCAGTACTTC. Together with reference TRBV11-2 and TRBJ2-7, the CDR3 gives the full variable domain: EAGVAQSPRYKIIEKRQSVAFWCNPISGHATLYWYQQILGQGPKLLIQFQNNGVVDDSQLPKDRFSAERLKGVDSTLKIQPAKLEDSAVYLCASSINGQNLLYEQYFGPGTRLTVT.

The V and J genes are TRBV6-5 and TRBJ2-5; the D gene is possibly TRBD2 (5 bases). Germline-derived CDR1 and CDR2 are MNHEY and SVGAGI. The CDR3 has 12 residues. With 8 bases removed from V and 7 bases from J, the gap between germline ends came to 14 bases. CDR3 loop: CASPDSKGTQYF. The DNA of the CDR3 is TGTGCCAGCCCGGACTCAAAGGGGACCCAGTACTTC.

The V call is TRBV5-1, the J call TRBJ2-7; 7 nucleotides match TRBD1. The CDR3 loop spans 15 amino acids. Germline trimming cut 4 bases from V and 4 bases from J; bases unmatched to any gene: 11. The germline V gene encodes CDR1 SGHRS and CDR2 YFSETQ. The CDR3 sequence is CASSTGQVASYEQYF. The DNA of the CDR3 is TGCGCCAGCAGCACAGGACAGGTGGCGTCGTACGAGCAGTACTTC. The complete variable domain, with remaining parts taken from reference TRBV5-1 and TRBJ2-7, reads KAGVTQTPRYLIKTRGQQVTLSCSPISGHRSVSWYQQTPGQGLQFLFEYFSETQRNKGNFPGRFSGRQFSNSRSEMNVSTLELGDSALYLCASSTGQVASYEQYFGPGTRLTVT.

The V and J genes are TRBV14 and TRBJ1-6, with 7 bases matching TRBD1. The J segment lost 9 bases and the V segment lost 1 base, leaving 9 bases of the junction unmatched. There are 16 residues in the CDR3. The germline CDR1 and CDR2 sequences are SGHDN and FVKESK. As DNA, the CDR3 is TGTGCCAGCAGCCAAGTACAGGGGCAACGCGGTTCACCCCTCCACTTT. Amino acids: CASSQVQGQRGSPLHF.

The chain couples TRBV5-1 to TRBJ2-6; 12 nucleotides line up with TRBD1. Germline V gene data show CDR1 as SGHRS and CDR2 as YFSETQ. CDR3 length equals 22 residues. The V and J ends lost 3 bases and 0 bases, in that order; junction bases with no gene match: 16. Written as DNA, the CDR3 is TGCGCCAGCAGCTGGGACAGGGGGCGGATGACAACACCTAGCTCTGGGGCCAACGTCCTGACTTTC. Its protein product is CASSWDRGRMTTPSSGANVLTF.

V is TRBV10-3 and J is TRBJ2-7, with D possibly TRBD2 on 7 matching bases. Looked up from germline, CDR1 is ENHRY and CDR2 is SYGVKD. The CDR3 runs 11 residues. Trimming removed 9 bases from V and 6 bases from J, with 12 bases in between. The CDR3 loop is CAIEGEGEQYF. CDR3 nucleotides: TGTGCCATTGAGGGGGAGGGCGAGCAGTACTTC.

V usage is TRBV28 and J usage is TRBJ1-2; TRBD1 aligns across 7 bases. CDR3 size: 14 residues. Germline V CDR1 and CDR2: MDHEN, SYDVKM. The V and J ends lost 6 bases and 0 bases, in that order; junction bases with no gene match: 4. The CDR3 nucleotides read TGTGCCAGCAGCCGGGGACAGACTAACTATGGCTACACCTTC. It is translated as CASSRGQTNYGYTF.